This is a list of T cell receptor beta chains from one sample in a study of T cell clones after liver transplantation. The protocol was immunoSEQ multiplex PCR, while the TCRdb copy is restricted to in-frame clones and leaves out a portion. There are about 16,000 clones in the sample; 80% to 90% occur only once, and 13% lies in the top ten. The sample here was CD8+ T cells from blood, taken approximately 45 months after liver transplant. The origin of the receptors is a human patient who received a liver transplant. Some T cells may have originated in the graft donor. The CDR3 runs from the conserved cysteine through the conserved F or W. D genes are given only for firm matches. Rows give clone size only sometimes, using once, few, many, or a class for an expanded clone.

j_call	v_call	clone_size	d_call	cdr3_length	cdr3_nt	cdr3_aa
TRBJ1-5	TRBV28	NA	NA	14	TGTGCCAGCAGTTTACAAATGAGCAATCAGCCCCAGCATTTT	CASSLQMSNQPQHF
TRBJ2-7	TRBV7-2	NA	NA	14	TGTGCCAGCAGCTTAATCCGCAGGACCAACGAGCAGTACTTC	CASSLIRRTNEQYF
TRBJ2-1	TRBV18	NA	NA	12	TGTGCCAGCTCACCAGGGGTTAATGAGCAGTTCTTC	CASSPGVNEQFF
TRBJ1-2	TRBV27	NA	NA	13	TGTGCCAGCACCGGGACGGGGAACTATGGCTACACCTTC	CASTGTGNYGYTF
TRBJ1-1	TRBV7-2	NA	NA	16	TGTGCCAGCAGCTTACTCCGGGGGGACAAAAGCGCTGAAGCTTTCTTT	CASSLLRGDKSAEAFF
TRBJ2-3	TRBV9	NA	NA	16	TGTGCCAGCAGCCCCGCCCCTAACGGGATGCTAGATACGCAGTATTTT	CASSPAPNGMLDTQYF
TRBJ2-6	TRBV6-5	NA	NA	15	TGTGCCAGCAGTTACCGGCCTTTTGGGGCCAACGTCCTGACTTTC	CASSYRPFGANVLTF
TRBJ2-7	TRBV9	NA	NA	16	TGTGCCAGCAGCGTATCTGCACTAGCCAGCGGCTACGAGCAGTACTTC	CASSVSALASGYEQYF
TRBJ2-7	TRBV27	NA	TRBD1	16	TGTGCCAGCAGTCCGTCACAGGGGCCCCTTTCCTACGAGCAGTACTTC	CASSPSQGPLSYEQYF
TRBJ1-1	TRBV5-8	NA	NA	15	TGTGCCAGCAAGGAAGGGGTCCCTCCGATGGGAGAAGCTTTCTTT	CASKEGVPPMGEAFF
TRBJ2-7	TRBV14	NA	TRBD1	15	TGTGCCAGCAGCCAGTTCCGGGACAGTTCCTACGAGCAGTACTTC	CASSQFRDSSYEQYF
TRBJ2-6	TRBV2	NA	NA	17	TGTGCCAGCAGTGCGTTTTTAACAGGCTCCGGGGCCAACGTCCTGACTTTC	CASSAFLTGSGANVLTF
TRBJ2-4	TRBV28	once	NA	13	TGTGCCAGCGGAATTGGGGGTGGAAACATTCAGTACTTC	CASGIGGGNIQYF
TRBJ1-2	TRBV27	NA	TRBD1	14	TGTGCCAGCAGTCCTCGTGGGAGGGGGCATGGCTACACCTTC	CASSPRGRGHGYTF
TRBJ2-3	TRBV11-2	NA	TRBD2	16	TGTGCCAGCAGCCCCCTAGCGGGAGGGCCGTCAGATACGCAGTATTTT	CASSPLAGGPSDTQYF
TRBJ1-3	TRBV9	NA	TRBD1	16	TGTGCCAGCAGCCCATTGGGACAGGGGACTGGAAACACCATATATTTT	CASSPLGQGTGNTIYF
TRBJ2-1	TRBV2	NA	NA	12	TGTGCCAGCAGGGGCGGTAGCGCTGAGCAGTTCTTC	CASRGGSAEQFF
TRBJ1-2	TRBV27	NA	NA	13	TGTGCCAGCAGTTTATCTGTTACGCATGGCTACACCTTC	CASSLSVTHGYTF
TRBJ1-1	TRBV27	NA	NA	15	TGTGCCAGCAGTTTAGGGGCAGGGTTTAGGACTGAAGCTTTCTTT	CASSLGAGFRTEAFF
TRBJ2-7	TRBV13	NA	TRBD1	16	TGTGCCAGCAGCTTAACGTCGTGGGACAGGGGATACGAGCAGTACTTC	CASSLTSWDRGYEQYF
TRBJ2-2	TRBV27	NA	NA	14	TGTGCCAGCAGTCCCCCTCCAGCGGGCGGGGAGCTGTTTTTT	CASSPPPAGGELFF
TRBJ2-7	TRBV4-1	NA	NA	15	TGCGCCAGCAGCCAAGACAAGGGGTCACCCTACGAGCAGTACTTC	CASSQDKGSPYEQYF
TRBJ2-1	TRBV28	NA	NA	15	TGTGCCAGCAGTTTAACACAGAGCTCCTACAATGAGCAGTTCTTC	CASSLTQSSYNEQFF
TRBJ1-1	TRBV5-4	NA	TRBD1	16	TGTGCCAGCAGCTTGGGACAGGGGGCGATGGGTACTGAAGCTTTCTTT	CASSLGQGAMGTEAFF
TRBJ1-5	TRBV7-9	once	NA	14	TGTGCCAGCAGCGACGGGACCCACAATCAGCCCCAGCATTTT	CASSDGTHNQPQHF
TRBJ2-5	TRBV29-1	medium-sized	TRBD1	14	TGCAGCGTTCACCGGACAGGGGAAGGAGAGACCCAGTACTTC	CSVHRTGEGETQYF
TRBJ2-7	TRBV27	NA	NA	14	TGTGCCAGCAGCCTCCGGGCAGACAGGTACGAGCAGTACTTC	CASSLRADRYEQYF
TRBJ2-6	TRBV29-1	NA	NA	14	TGCACCCTAACCCAGGGCTCTGGGGCCAACGTCCTGACTTTC	CTLTQGSGANVLTF
TRBJ1-5	TRBV19	NA	NA	17	TGTGCCAGTAGTGTCTCCGGTGACAGCGGTAGCAATCAGCCCCAGCATTTT	CASSVSGDSGSNQPQHF
TRBJ2-3	TRBV7-3	NA	NA	14	TGTGCCAGCAGCTTAGACCCTCAGGGGGATACGCAGTATTTT	CASSLDPQGDTQYF
TRBJ2-2	TRBV19	NA	NA	19	TGTGCCAGTAGGGACAGTTCCTCTCACGTCCTACCGAACACCGGGGAGCTGTTTTTT	CASRDSSSHVLPNTGELFF
TRBJ2-1	TRBV9	NA	NA	15	TGTGCCAGCAGCGTAGCCGGGGGAACCTACAATGAGCAGTTCTTC	CASSVAGGTYNEQFF
TRBJ2-1	TRBV10-1	NA	NA	15	TGCGCCAGCAGCAGTAGTCTTAAGCAGAGTGGTGAGCAGTTCTTC	CASSSSLKQSGEQFF
TRBJ1-4	TRBV27	NA	NA	16	TGTGCCAGCAGTTTATCCCGAGACAGTCTCAATGAAAAACTGTTTTTT	CASSLSRDSLNEKLFF
TRBJ1-1	TRBV14	NA	NA	15	TGTGCCAGCAGCCAAGGCTCGACAGGGAACACTGAAGCTTTCTTT	CASSQGSTGNTEAFF
TRBJ1-4	TRBV9	NA	NA	16	TGTGCCAGCAGCGTAGAAGGAGCGGCAACTAATGAAAAACTGTTTTTT	CASSVEGAATNEKLFF
TRBJ2-5	TRBV11-2	NA	TRBD2	13	TGTGCCAGCCGAGCGGGGGGGGAAGAGACCCAGTACTTC	CASRAGGEETQYF
TRBJ2-3	TRBV28	NA	NA	14	TGTGCCAGCAGCCCGAGTCGGGGGATCGATACGCAGTATTTT	CASSPSRGIDTQYF
TRBJ2-7	TRBV14	NA	NA	13	TGTGCCAGCAGTCCTCTTCCGGCCTACGAGCAGTACTTC	CASSPLPAYEQYF
TRBJ2-7	TRBV9	NA	TRBD2	15	TGTGCCAGCAGCGTAGGGGGAGGGCCCACCTACGAGCAGTACTTC	CASSVGGGPTYEQYF
TRBJ2-7	TRBV5-6	NA	TRBD2	13	TGTGCCAGCAGCTTGGGACTAGCTGAAGAGCAGTACTTC	CASSLGLAEEQYF
TRBJ2-1	TRBV7-8	NA	NA	14	TGTGCCAGCAGCCCCTTAACAGGGTCCAATGAGCAGTTCTTC	CASSPLTGSNEQFF
TRBJ2-1	TRBV5-1	NA	NA	14	TGCGCCAGCAGCGCCAGGGGCTCCTACAATGAGCAGTTCTTC	CASSARGSYNEQFF
TRBJ2-3	TRBV6-5	NA	NA	11	TGTGCCAGCAGTACTCTAGATACGCAGTATTTT	CASSTLDTQYF
TRBJ1-3	TRBV19	NA	NA	13	TGTGCCTCATGGGGGCAGGATGGAAACACCATATATTTT	CASWGQDGNTIYF
TRBJ1-1	TRBV28	NA	TRBD1	15	TGTGCCAGCAGTTTTAGGGGGCAGAAGGTCCGATCGGCTTTCTTT	CASSFRGQKVRSAFF